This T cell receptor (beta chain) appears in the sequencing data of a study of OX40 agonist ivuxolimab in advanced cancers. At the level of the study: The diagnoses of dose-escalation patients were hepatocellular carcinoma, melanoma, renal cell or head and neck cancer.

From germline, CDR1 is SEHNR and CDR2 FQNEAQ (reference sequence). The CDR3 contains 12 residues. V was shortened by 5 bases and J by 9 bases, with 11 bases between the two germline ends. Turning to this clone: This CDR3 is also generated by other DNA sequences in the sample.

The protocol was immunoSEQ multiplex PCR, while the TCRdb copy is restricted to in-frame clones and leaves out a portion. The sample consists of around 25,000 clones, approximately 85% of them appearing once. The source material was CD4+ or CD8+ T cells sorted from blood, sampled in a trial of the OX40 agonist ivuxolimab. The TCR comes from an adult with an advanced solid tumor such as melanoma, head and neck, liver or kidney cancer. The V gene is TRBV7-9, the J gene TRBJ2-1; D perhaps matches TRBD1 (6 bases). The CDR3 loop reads CASSPRGGEQFF. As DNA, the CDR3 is TGTGCCAGCAGCCCCAGAGGGGGTGAGCAGTTCTTC. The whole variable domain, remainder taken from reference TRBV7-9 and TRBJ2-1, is DTGVSQNPRHKITKRGQNVTFRCDPISEHNRLYWYRQTLGQGPEFLTYFQNEAQLEKSRLLSDRFSAERPKGSFSTLEIQRTEQGDSAMYLCASSPRGGEQFFGPGTRLTVL.